Listed here are 6 T cell receptor beta chains from one sample, sequenced in a study of T cells after yellow fever vaccination. From the 5' RACE reads, TCRdb called clonotypes with MiXCR, one entry per CDR3 protein. The top ten hold around 3.5% of the sample, which has about 260,000 distinct CDR3 sequences, over 4.5% seen once. The sequenced sample was CD4+ T cells sorted from PBMCs, obtained on the day of the yellow fever booster vaccination. The receptors here all came from a young man who received the YFV17D yellow fever vaccine.

This clonotype was detected only a few times. The chain links TRBV4-3 to TRBJ1-4; D is perhaps TRBD1 (5 bases). The ends were cut back, 1 base at V and 6 bases at J, with 9 bases in the middle. This CDR3 is 14 amino acids long. Germline lookup yields CDR1 LGHNA and CDR2 YSLEER. The CDR3 sequence: CASSQVPGDEKLFF. CDR3 coding DNA: TGCGCCAGCAGCCAAGTGCCGGGGGATGAAAAACTGTTTTTT.

The V call is TRBV7-3, the J call TRBJ2-2, with 8 bases lining up with TRBD2. This CDR3 spans 14 amino acids. V gave up 5 bases and J gave up 6 bases; unmatched junction bases: 5. Germline loops: CDR1 SGHTA, CDR2 FQGTGA. CDR3 nucleotide sequence: TGTGCCAGCAGCCCGGGACTAGGGGCCGGGGAGCTGTTTTTT. Translated: CASSPGLGAGELFF.

This clonotype was counted between two and nine times. The V and J genes are TRBV20-1 and TRBJ2-4; no firm D call. This CDR3 contains 13 residues. Germline CDR1 reads DFQATT; CDR2 reads SNEGSKA (reference sequence). V was shortened by 3 bases and J by 3 bases, with 9 bases between the two germline ends. As DNA, the CDR3 is TGCAGTGCTAGTCTGGGGAACAAAAACATTCAGTACTTC. Translation: CSASLGNKNIQYF.

This clonotype was detected many times. This rearrangement joins TRBV3-1 to TRBJ2-5; TRBD1 matches at 8 bases. In germline, CDR1 is LGHDT, CDR2 YNNKEL (reference sequence). This CDR3 is built from 13 residues. Unmatched junction bases numbered 1, after V lost 4 bases and J lost 3 bases. This CDR3 reads CASSPDREETQYF. In DNA, the CDR3 is TGTGCCAGCAGCCCGGACAGGGAAGAGACCCAGTACTTC.

This clonotype occurred many times. The rearrangement joins TRBV5-6 to TRBJ2-7; tentatively, D is TRBD1 (6 bases). The V and J ends lost 5 bases and 2 bases respectively, with 11 bases between them. The CDR3 is made up of 13 amino acids. CDR1 and CDR2 from the germline V gene are SGHDT and YYEEEE. The CDR3 protein is CASSSDRTYEQYV. The CDR3 DNA sequence: TGTGCCAGCAGTTCGGACAGAACCTACGAGCAGTACGTC.

In this sample, this clonotype turned up many times. The chain joins TRBV4-3 to TRBJ2-3; no clear D gene. The CDR3 has 13 amino acids. Germline values: CDR1 LGHNA, CDR2 YSLEER. V lost 6 bases and J 2 bases, leaving 9 bases between the germline ends. The DNA for the CDR3 is TGCGCCAGCAGTTTGAGGTTCACAGATACGCAGTATTTT. It encodes CASSLRFTDTQYF.